Reported below is one TCR beta chain. There is no known antigen for this receptor. There are no base qualities to consult, and no much larger clone falls within one base. The data stem from a study of CD8+ T cells in alopecia areata (dated by TCRdb to 2017 to 2018). Context from the whole study: High-throughput TCRbeta sequencing was used to examine T cell clonal expansion in alopecia areata in both the C3H/HeJ mouse model and human patients. Clonality in the scalp was compared among normal scalp (n=4), patchy alopecia areata scalp (n=8), and alopecia totalis/universalis scalp (n=8). On the human side, TCRbeta sequencing was run on scalp tissue and on sorted CD4+ and CD8+ peripheral blood T cells from healthy controls and from alopecia areata patients with either patchy or totalis/universalis disease. The RNA source kit depended on sample type: the PAXgene miRNA kit for fixed scalp, the miRNeasy kit for PBMCs, and the RNeasy kit for mouse skin. TCRbeta CDR3 regions were amplified by immunoSEQ multiplex PCR with 35 Vbeta forward and 13 Jbeta reverse primers.

Libraries were constructed by the immunoSEQ multiplex PCR assay. For TCR sequencing, RNA was extracted from every sample and reverse transcribed into cDNA to serve as template. First-strand cDNA was synthesized with SuperScript III using a 2:1 mix of oligo-dT and random hexamers. A synthetic immune receptor repertoire was used to gauge amplification bias, and whatever bias remained was removed computationally. The original pipeline was this. Raw reads were preprocessed to remove errors, and CDR3 was defined by IMGT conventions from the conserved cysteine to phenylalanine. Clonality was computed as 1 minus the Shannon entropy, with the entropy normalized by log2 of the number of productive unique TCRs. Whether each scalp clone was CD4 or CD8 was inferred by checking scalp TCRbeta sequences against the CD4 and CD8 repertoires from sorted blood. TCRdb retrieved this table from immuneACCESS and kept in-frame rearrangements only. Not all clones are present; in checked studies, unresolved V genes account for under half, and no reason is known for the remainder. V and J calls and clone size are as listed in that table; D and trimming were resolved from the DNA. The sample has about 200,000 clones on record, 56% of them singletons. Clones ranked in the top ten supply under 5% of the sample.

General findings and caveats noted by the study authors: Higher clonality and more expanded CD8+ clones were observed in lesional scalp than in normal scalp, particularly in alopecia totalis/universalis, a finding suggestive of antigenic drive. Scalp TCR repertoire analysis is complicated because resident alphabeta T cells in normal human skin are also sequenced, whereas mouse skin is dominated by gammadelta T cells. Compared with mice, TCR sequences shared between patients were less clear, possibly partly because of HLA diversity across the patient population.

PBMCs were separated by density centrifugation and stained for CD3, CD4 and CD8, after which CD4+ and CD8+ T cells were sorted on a FACSAria. Scalp biopsies and blood samples were provided by unaffected controls. V loses 6 bases at its end and J loses 4 bases; junction bases beyond the gene matches: 6. In the germline V gene (reference sequence), CDR1 corresponds to MNHNY and CDR2 to SVGAGI. The CDR3 goes from the cysteine to the phenylalanine over 14 residues. Of the read, only the CDR3 DNA is kept; its 42 bases are in frame from base 1. Recombination joined TRBV6-6 with TRBJ2-5; 9 central nucleotides agree with TRBD1. This TCR was recovered from a human donor in good health. The sample taken for sequencing was CD8+ T cells sorted from blood. Here is the DNA: TGTGCCAGCAGCGGGGACAGGGAACGAGAGACCCAGTACTTC. Its protein reads: CASSGDRERETQYF.